The rows below give T cell receptor beta chains drawn from one sample of a study of blood T cells in healthy people across ages. TCRdb ran MiXCR on the 5' RACE reads and lists one entry per CDR3 protein. The repertoire consists of 600,000 or so distinct CDR3 sequences, with around half occurring once and the leading ten covering about 22%. The material sequenced was blood. The origin of the receptors is an elderly man in good health. The CDR3 runs from the conserved cysteine through the conserved F or W. The D gene is left open where the match is weak. Clone size is not always given. Where it is, it says once, few, many or a class for expanded clones.

CDR3: CASSLEAPPANYGYTF
DNA: TGTGCCAGCAGCTTAGAGGCCCCGCCGGCTAACTATGGCTACACCTTC
length: 16
D: -
V: TRBV7-2
size: -
J: TRBJ1-2

CDR3: CASSLARASEQYF
DNA: TGTGCCAGCAGTTTAGCCAGGGCCAGCGAGCAGTACTTC
length: 13
D: -
V: TRBV12-3/TRBV12-4
size: few
J: TRBJ2-7

CDR3: CASRRTDQETQYF
DNA: TGCGCCAGCAGACGTACAGACCAAGAGACCCAGTACTTC
length: 13
D: -
V: TRBV5-1
size: -
J: TRBJ2-5

CDR3: CASSQDGFTDTQYF
DNA: TGTGCCAGCAGCCAAGACGGGTTCACAGATACGCAGTATTTT
length: 14
D: -
V: TRBV3-1
size: -
J: TRBJ2-3

CDR3: CASRTRSEDEQFF
DNA: TGCGCCAGCAGAACTAGGTCGGAGGATGAGCAGTTCTTC
length: 13
D: -
V: TRBV5-1
size: -
J: TRBJ2-1

CDR3: CASSLRAEARYNEQYF
DNA: TGTGCCAGCAGCTTACGGGCGGAAGCCCGATACAATGAGCAGTACTTC
length: 16
D: -
V: TRBV7-3
size: -
J: TRBJ2-5

CDR3: CASSDRQFEYEQYF
DNA: TGCGCCAGCAGCGACAGACAGTTTGAATACGAGCAGTACTTC
length: 14
D: -
V: TRBV5-1
size: few
J: TRBJ2-7

CDR3: CASSLDGTGSTEAFF
DNA: TGTGCCAGCAGCTTAGACGGGACAGGTTCGACTGAAGCTTTCTTT
length: 15
D: TRBD1
V: TRBV7-2
size: -
J: TRBJ1-1

CDR3: CAISGGGNQETQYF
DNA: TGTGCCATCAGTGGGGGAGGTAACCAAGAGACCCAGTACTTC
length: 14
D: -
V: TRBV10-3
size: -
J: TRBJ2-5

CDR3: CAISRTGVAKNIQYF
DNA: TGTGCCATCAGTCGGACAGGAGTAGCCAAAAACATTCAGTACTTC
length: 15
D: TRBD1
V: TRBV10-3
size: many
J: TRBJ2-4

CDR3: CASTASGDDGYTF
DNA: TGTGCCAGCACCGCCTCAGGGGATGATGGCTACACCTTC
length: 13
D: -
V: TRBV2
size: once
J: TRBJ1-2

CDR3: CASSGVAGMGNEQFF
DNA: TGCGCCAGCAGTGGTGTAGCGGGGATGGGGAATGAGCAGTTCTTC
length: 15
D: TRBD2
V: TRBV10-2
size: -
J: TRBJ2-1

CDR3: CASSQGGLVRHEQYF
DNA: TGCGCCAGCAGCCAAGGGGGACTAGTCCGCCACGAGCAGTACTTC
length: 15
D: TRBD2
V: TRBV4-1
size: -
J: TRBJ2-7

CDR3: CAATGGDYEQYF
DNA: TGTGCCGCGACAGGGGGCGACTACGAGCAGTACTTC
length: 12
D: TRBD1
V: TRBV10-3
size: few
J: TRBJ2-7

CDR3: CASSFASGPYNEQFF
DNA: TGTGCTAGCAGCTTCGCTAGCGGTCCCTACAATGAGCAGTTCTTC
length: 15
D: TRBD2
V: TRBV7-7
size: -
J: TRBJ2-1

CDR3: CASSPAGGAGQYF
DNA: TGTGCCAGCAGTCCGGCCGGGGGGGCAGGGCAGTACTTC
length: 13
D: TRBD2
V: TRBV12-3/TRBV12-4
size: few
J: TRBJ2-5

CDR3: CASSIGQISTDTQYF
DNA: TGTGCCAGCTCGATCGGACAGATTAGCACAGATACGCAGTATTTT
length: 15
D: -
V: TRBV18
size: few
J: TRBJ2-3

CDR3: CASSLVQREKKETQYF
DNA: TGTGCCAGCAGCTTAGTCCAGCGGGAGAAGAAAGAGACCCAGTACTTC
length: 16
D: TRBD2
V: TRBV7-9
size: few
J: TRBJ2-5

CDR3: CASSLPDRVGQPQHF
DNA: TGTGCCAGCAGTTTACCTGACAGGGTAGGACAGCCCCAGCATTTT
length: 15
D: TRBD1
V: TRBV28
size: few
J: TRBJ1-5

CDR3: CAAGVVGDRYF
DNA: TGTGCCGCGGGGGTGGTTGGTGATCGGTACTTC
length: 11
D: TRBD2
V: TRBV27
size: -
J: TRBJ2-5

CDR3: CAISAKGTNEQFF
DNA: TGTGCCATCAGTGCCAAGGGGACGAATGAGCAGTTCTTC
length: 13
D: -
V: TRBV10-3
size: -
J: TRBJ2-1

CDR3: CASSGHSGSYNEQFF
DNA: TGTGCCAGCAGCGGGCATAGCGGGTCCTACAATGAGCAGTTCTTC
length: 15
D: TRBD2
V: TRBV7-2
size: -
J: TRBJ2-1

CDR3: CASSQDVSSGAPYNEQFF
DNA: TGTGCCAGCAGCCAAGATGTGTCTAGCGGGGCCCCCTACAATGAGCAGTTCTTC
length: 18
D: TRBD2
V: TRBV4-2
size: -
J: TRBJ2-1

CDR3: CASTGAGTDTQYF
DNA: TGTGCCAGCACCGGGGCAGGGACAGATACGCAGTATTTT
length: 13
D: -
V: TRBV6-6
size: many
J: TRBJ2-3

CDR3: CSARRSGQPSYEQYF
DNA: TGCAGTGCTAGGAGGTCGGGACAACCATCTTACGAGCAGTACTTC
length: 15
D: -
V: TRBV20-1
size: few
J: TRBJ2-7

CDR3: CASRSQGYGIDEQYF
DNA: TGTGCCAGCAGATCACAGGGGTACGGGATCGACGAGCAGTACTTC
length: 15
D: TRBD1
V: TRBV12-3/TRBV12-4
size: -
J: TRBJ2-7

CDR3: CSASTAGEKDTQYF
DNA: TGCAGTGCAAGTACTGCGGGAGAAAAAGATACGCAGTATTTT
length: 14
D: TRBD2
V: TRBV20-1
size: -
J: TRBJ2-3

CDR3: CASSPVIYGYTF
DNA: TGTGCCAGCAGCCCAGTGATATATGGCTACACCTTC
length: 12
D: -
V: TRBV7-9
size: many
J: TRBJ1-2

CDR3: CASLNQGLDNQPQHF
DNA: TGTGCCAGCCTGAATCAGGGGTTGGACAATCAGCCCCAGCATTTT
length: 15
D: -
V: TRBV6-1
size: few
J: TRBJ1-5

CDR3: CASSFRAGRDNEQYF
DNA: TGCGCCAGCAGCTTTCGGGCGGGCAGAGACAATGAGCAGTACTTC
length: 15
D: -
V: TRBV5-1
size: -
J: TRBJ2-7

CDR3: CASSVYRVLGETQYF
DNA: TGCGCCAGCAGCGTATACAGGGTCTTGGGAGAGACCCAGTACTTC
length: 15
D: -
V: TRBV5-1
size: -
J: TRBJ2-5

CDR3: CASSYAETSAEQYF
DNA: TGTGCCAGCAGTTACGCGGAGACATCCGCCGAGCAGTACTTC
length: 14
D: -
V: TRBV6-2/TRBV6-3
size: few
J: TRBJ2-7

CDR3: CSARDALGLATQYF
DNA: TGCAGTGCTAGAGATGCCCTCGGACTGGCTACGCAGTATTTT
length: 14
D: -
V: TRBV20-1
size: many
J: TRBJ2-3

CDR3: CASSFGTVGNTIYF
DNA: TGTGCCAGCAGCTTCGGGACAGTCGGAAACACCATATATTTT
length: 14
D: TRBD1
V: TRBV7-9
size: -
J: TRBJ1-3

CDR3: CASSQVAVNTEAFF
DNA: TGTGCCAGCAGCCAAGTAGCGGTAAACACTGAAGCTTTCTTT
length: 14
D: -
V: TRBV4-2
size: -
J: TRBJ1-1

CDR3: CASRHDGLNTEAFF
DNA: TGTGCCAGCAGACACGACGGATTGAACACTGAAGCTTTCTTT
length: 14
D: -
V: TRBV6-2/TRBV6-3
size: -
J: TRBJ1-1

CDR3: CSARRDRANNEKLFF
DNA: TGCAGTGCTAGACGTGACAGGGCCAATAATGAAAAACTGTTTTTT
length: 15
D: TRBD1
V: TRBV20-1
size: few
J: TRBJ1-4

CDR3: CASSNSDGHLRGYTF
DNA: TGCGCCAGCAGCAACTCGGACGGCCACCTTCGGGGCTACACCTTC
length: 15
D: -
V: TRBV5-1
size: -
J: TRBJ1-2

CDR3: CASSKTTDQETQYF
DNA: TGTGCCAGCAGCAAAACGACAGACCAAGAGACCCAGTACTTC
length: 14
D: -
V: TRBV7-8
size: once
J: TRBJ2-5